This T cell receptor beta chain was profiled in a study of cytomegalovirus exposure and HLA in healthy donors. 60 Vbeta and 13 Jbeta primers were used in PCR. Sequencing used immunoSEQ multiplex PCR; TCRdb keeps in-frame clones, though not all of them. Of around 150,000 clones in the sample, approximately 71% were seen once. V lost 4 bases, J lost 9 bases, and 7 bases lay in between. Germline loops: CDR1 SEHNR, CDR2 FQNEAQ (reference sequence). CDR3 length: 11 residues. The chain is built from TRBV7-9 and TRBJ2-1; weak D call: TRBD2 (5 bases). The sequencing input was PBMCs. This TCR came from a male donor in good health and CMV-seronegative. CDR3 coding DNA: TGTGCCAGCAGCTCCAGCGGTGAGCAGTTCTTC. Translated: CASSSSGEQFF.